A single sample is the source of the 23 T cell receptor beta chains below, sequenced in a study of OX40 agonist ivuxolimab in advanced cancers. TCRdb's copy holds only in-frame clones and misses some; the assay was immunoSEQ multiplex PCR. In the table there are tens of thousands of clones, 90% of which are singletons. Sequencing used CD4+ or CD8+ T cells sorted from blood, obtained in a trial of the OX40 agonist ivuxolimab. The receptor source for this set is an adult with an advanced solid tumor such as melanoma, head and neck, liver or kidney cancer.

The chain carries TRBV9 and TRBJ1-4; 10 nucleotides line up with TRBD1. After removal of 3 bases from V and 2 bases from J, the junction contained 7 bases not matched to a gene. The CDR3 runs to 17 residues. Germline CDR1 SGDLS, CDR2 YYNGEE. The CDR3 is CASSGPKTGGTNEKLFF. DNA of the CDR3: TGTGCCAGCAGCGGCCCTAAGACAGGGGGCACTAATGAAAAACTGTTTTTT.

The DNA for the CDR3 is TGTGCCAGCAGCTTAGGCGACCGGGACCAAGAGACCCAGTACTTC. This codes for CASSLGDRDQETQYF. The rearrangement joins TRBV7-2 to TRBJ2-5; D is uncertain. The CDR3 spans 15 residues. The germline V gene encodes CDR1 SGHTA and CDR2 FQGNSA. The V gene lost 1 base and the J gene lost 0 bases, with 9 bases spanning the gap.

V and J are TRBV19 and TRBJ2-7; tentative D call: TRBD1 (6 bases). Deletions cut 4 bases from V and 3 bases from J, with 19 bases between. CDR3 size: 16 residues. Germline V gene sequence: CDR1 LNHDA, CDR2 SQIVND (reference sequence). The CDR3 nucleotides read TGTGCCAGTAGTAGAGGCCCCCACAGGGTTGACTACGAGCAGTACTTC. This sequence encodes CASSRGPHRVDYEQYF.

This clone was observed once. The J gene is TRBJ1-5, the V gene TRBV18, with 10 bases that match TRBD1. CDR1 is KGHSH and CDR2 is LQKENI in the germline V gene. The length of the CDR3 is 18 residues. The V and J ends lost 4 bases and 4 bases, in that order; junction bases with no gene match: 13. CDR3 protein: CASSLRGPGQGLNQPQHF. The CDR3, as DNA: TGTGCCAGCTCACTTCGGGGTCCGGGACAGGGGTTGAATCAGCCCCAGCATTTT.

This rearrangement joins TRBV5-1 to TRBJ2-7, with D maybe TRBD1 (6 bases). V was shortened by 2 bases and J by 0 bases, with 15 bases between the two germline ends. The CDR3 extends over 16 amino acids. Per the germline V gene, CDR1 is SGHRS and CDR2 is YFSETQ. The CDR3: CASSFGRDTGSYEQYF. CDR3 in DNA: TGCGCCAGCAGCTTTGGTCGGGACACGGGCTCCTACGAGCAGTACTTC.

This clone was observed a single time. The chain carries TRBV5-1 and TRBJ1-1; D gene ambiguous. Germline V gene sequence: CDR1 SGHRS, CDR2 YFSETQ. V lost 4 bases and J lost 0, with 13 bases in between. The CDR3 length is 15 residues. The DNA for the CDR3 is TGCGCCAGCAGCCCATTGTCGGACCTGAACACTGAAGCTTTCTTT. It translates to CASSPLSDLNTEAFF.

The chain joins TRBV29-1 to TRBJ2-1; a possible D gene is TRBD1 (6 bases). The CDR3 spans 12 residues. Germline CDR1 is SQVTM and CDR2 is ANQGSEA. The V end lost 1 base, the J end lost 6 bases, and 7 bases lay between the germline ends. The CDR3 spells CSVEAGVNEQFF. DNA for the CDR3: TGCAGCGTTGAAGCAGGGGTCAATGAGCAGTTCTTC.

The chain couples TRBV10-2 to TRBJ2-7, with TRBD1 as a possible D gene (5 bases). V was pared by 3 bases and J by 2 bases, with 11 bases between. This CDR3 is 14 amino acids long. Germline V gene sequence: CDR1 WSHSY, CDR2 SAAADI. For the CDR3, the DNA is TGCGCCAGCAGTGATTCAGGGAATCCCTACGAGCAGTACTTC. Its protein product is CASSDSGNPYEQYF.

This chain joins TRBV5-5 and TRBJ2-7, with 13 bases matching TRBD2. The CDR3 runs to 14 residues. With 4 bases clipped from V and 6 bases from J, the junction kept 4 bases outside the gene matches. CDR1 is SGHKS, CDR2 YYEKEE, per germline (reference sequence). The CDR3 DNA sequence: TGTGCCAGCAGCCCGGGACTAGCGGGAATCGAGCAGTACTTC. Translation gives CASSPGLAGIEQYF.

The rearrangement joins TRBV27 to TRBJ2-7, with TRBD2 matching 8 bases. The CDR3 totals 16 residues. Trimming took 2 bases from V and 2 from J; bases not matched to a gene: 8. In germline, CDR1 is MNHEY, CDR2 SMNVEV (reference sequence). The CDR3 coding sequence is TGTGCCAGCAGTTTAAGAGGAGGGACTAGTACCTACGAGCAGTACTTC. Protein: CASSLRGGTSTYEQYF.

The chain joins TRBV7-8 to TRBJ2-7; D may be TRBD2 (5 bases). The germline V and J ends were trimmed by 5 bases and 2 bases, with 10 bases remaining between them. The germline V gene encodes CDR1 SGHVS and CDR2 FQNEAQ. The CDR3 is 13 amino acids. The CDR3 coding sequence is TGTGCCAGCAGCGGAGGTCTGACCTACGAGCAGTACTTC. It yields the protein CASSGGLTYEQYF. Full variable domain (remainder filled in from reference TRBV7-8 and TRBJ2-7): GAGVSQSPRYKVAKRGQDVALRCDPISGHVSLFWYQQALGQGPEFLTYFQNEAQLDKSGLPSDRFFAERPEGSVSTLKIQRTQQEDSAVYLCASSGGLTYEQYFGPGTRLTVT.

This chain uses TRBV9 with TRBJ2-1; 10 bases agree with TRBD2. CDR3 size: 14 residues. The germline gives CDR1 SGDLS, CDR2 YYNGEE. V shed 2 bases, J shed 6 bases, and the junction held 2 bases outside the gene matches. The CDR3 loop is CASSVLAGANEQFF. CDR3 coding DNA: TGTGCCAGCAGCGTTCTAGCGGGAGCCAATGAGCAGTTCTTC.

This chain uses TRBV11-2 with TRBJ2-7; D perhaps matches TRBD2 (6 bases). Germline V CDR1 and CDR2: SGHAT, FQNNGV. Trimming pared 4 bases from V and 0 bases from J, leaving 7 bases between. The CDR3 runs 13 residues. CDR3 bases: TGTGCCAGCAGCTCCGGGGGCTCCTACGAGCAGTACTTC. Translating gives CASSSGGSYEQYF.

This rearrangement joins TRBV2 to TRBJ1-5; TRBD1 aligns across 7 bases. Per germline, CDR1 SNHLY and CDR2 FYNNEI. This CDR3 is built from 15 residues. With 6 bases clipped from V and 0 bases from J, the junction kept 5 bases outside the gene matches. CDR3 sequence reads: CASRWDSSSNQPQHF. In DNA, the CDR3 is TGTGCCAGCAGGTGGGACAGTAGTAGCAATCAGCCCCAGCATTTT.

The V gene is TRBV27, the J gene TRBJ2-7; D gene ambiguous. CDR1 and CDR2 from the germline V gene are MNHEY and SMNVEV (reference sequence). V lost 4 bases, J lost 3 bases, and 10 bases lay in between. The CDR3 covers 13 residues. The chain's CDR3 is CASSSTGVYEQYF. Written as DNA, the CDR3 is TGTGCCAGCAGTTCCACTGGGGTCTACGAGCAGTACTTC.

The genes are TRBV27 and TRBJ2-7; D is ambiguous. The CDR3 loop spans 13 amino acids. V was trimmed by 3 bases and J by 3 bases, leaving 9 bases between them. Per the germline V gene, CDR1 is MNHEY and CDR2 is SMNVEV (reference sequence). The CDR3 loop is CASSLNRLYEQYF. CDR3 nucleotide sequence: TGTGCCAGCAGTTTGAACCGCCTCTACGAGCAGTACTTC.

J is TRBJ2-3 and V is TRBV10-3; D is ambiguous. Per the germline V gene, CDR1 is ENHRY and CDR2 is SYGVKD. Deletions cut 3 bases from V and 2 bases from J, with 9 bases between. This CDR3 is built from 14 residues. The CDR3 sequence is CAISDTANTDTQYF. CDR3 in DNA: TGTGCCATCAGTGACACCGCTAACACAGATACGCAGTATTTT.

Concerning this clone: Sequence at one end of the junction differs from germline and may be a read error. V is TRBV25-1 and J is TRBJ2-2, with TRBD1 matching 7 bases. CDR1 and CDR2 (germline): MGHDK, SYGVNS. The CDR3 loop spans 15 amino acids. The CDR3 DNA reads as TGTGCCAGCAGTGATCCGGGACAGAACAACGGGGAGCTGTTTTTT. This codes for CASSDPGQNNGELFF.

This chain links TRBV16 with TRBJ1-2; maybe TRBD1 (6 bases). Germline lookup yields CDR1 KGHSY and CDR2 FQNENV. Deletions cut 4 bases from V and 2 bases from J, with 14 bases between. This CDR3 region has 15 residues. CDR3 in DNA: TGTGCCAGCAGCCCCACGGACAGATCCAACTATGGCTACACCTTC. Its translation: CASSPTDRSNYGYTF.

The genes are TRBV5-6 and TRBJ2-2, with D uncertain. Germline loops: CDR1 SGHDT, CDR2 YYEEEE. Trimming left V 4 bases short and J 6 bases short, with 13 bases between. This CDR3 is 14 amino acids long. CDR3 nucleotides: TGTGCCAGCAGCCCAAACCCAATCGCCGGGGAGCTGTTTTTT. Protein sequence: CASSPNPIAGELFF.

The V call is TRBV7-9, the J call TRBJ2-7; 8 bases agree with TRBD1. V was clipped by 5 bases and J by 5 bases; unmatched bases: 2. CDR1 is SEHNR and CDR2 is FQNEAQ in the germline V gene (reference sequence). This CDR3 has 12 residues. Here the CDR3 DNA reads TGTGCCAGCAGCCCGGACAGGGACGAGCAGTACTTC. Amino acid sequence: CASSPDRDEQYF. Variable domain in full (rest from reference TRBV7-9 and TRBJ2-7): DTGVSQNPRHKITKRGQNVTFRCDPISEHNRLYWYRQTLGQGPEFLTYFQNEAQLEKSRLLSDRFSAERPKGSFSTLEIQRTEQGDSAMYLCASSPDRDEQYFGPGTRLTVT.

The rearrangement joins TRBV6-5 to TRBJ2-7; D is uncertain. The germline V gene has CDR1 MNHEY and CDR2 SVGAGI. V was trimmed by 6 bases and J by 3 bases, leaving 18 bases between them. The CDR3 contains 15 residues. The CDR3 DNA sequence: TGTGCCAGCAGCAACGGGCCGGATAAACTCTACGAGCAGTACTTC. Residues: CASSNGPDKLYEQYF.

The chain carries TRBV5-1 and TRBJ2-7, with 7 bases that match TRBD2. CDR1 and CDR2 from the germline V gene are SGHRS and YFSETQ. The V segment lost 0 bases and the J segment 2 bases; nucleotides outside the gene matches: 5. This CDR3 region has 15 residues. CDR3 sequence: CASSLEGLAAYEQYF. For the CDR3, the DNA is TGCGCCAGCAGCTTGGAGGGGCTAGCGGCCTACGAGCAGTACTTC.